One and the same sample provided the 25 T cell receptor beta chains below, sequenced in a study of cytomegalovirus exposure and HLA in healthy donors. The primer mix had 60 Vbeta and 13 Jbeta primers. Repertoires were generated with immunoSEQ multiplex PCR, while TCRdb's copy carries only in-frame clones and drops some. Here the sample spans 150,000 or so clones, 65% to 90% being singletons. Sequences were obtained from PBMCs. Source of these receptors: a woman aged 18-29 years in good health and CMV-seronegative.

The chain joins TRBV7-9 to TRBJ1-5; 7 nucleotides match TRBD1. Germline CDR1 and CDR2: SEHNR and FQNEAQ (reference sequence). The ends lost 4 bases at V and 6 bases at J; junction bases unmatched: 3. CDR3 length: 13 amino acids. This CDR3 reads CASSSRQGQPQHF. Written as DNA, the CDR3 is TGTGCCAGCAGCTCAAGACAGGGTCAGCCCCAGCATTTT.

V usage is TRBV11-2 and J usage is TRBJ1-1, with 9 bases lining up with TRBD1. The V and J ends lost 5 bases and 4 bases, in that order; junction bases with no gene match: 8. CDR1 is SGHAT and CDR2 is FQNNGV in the germline V gene. The CDR3 totals 15 residues. CDR3 region: CASSLRQGGVTEAFF. The CDR3 DNA is TGTGCCAGCAGCCTAAGACAGGGGGGAGTCACTGAAGCTTTCTTT.

CDR3 coding DNA: TGCGCCAGCAGCTTGGCCCCCCAAAGCGCTGAAGCTTTCTTT. It encodes CASSLAPQSAEAFF. The genes are TRBV5-1 and TRBJ1-1; D not resolved. Trimming took 0 bases from V and 6 from J, leaving 12 bases between them. CDR1 is SGHRS, CDR2 YFSETQ, per germline. The CDR3 has 14 residues.

The J gene is TRBJ1-5, the V gene TRBV7-9; maybe TRBD1 (5 bases). The germline gives CDR1 SEHNR, CDR2 FQNEAQ (reference sequence). Trimming took 5 bases from V and 8 from J, leaving 13 bases between them. CDR3 length: 13 amino acids. CDR3 in amino acids: CASSRRGREPQHF. CDR3 DNA sequence: TGTGCCAGCAGCCGCCGGGGGAGGGAGCCCCAGCATTTT. The full variable domain, in which reference TRBV7-9 and TRBJ1-5 provide the parts outside the CDR3, is DTGVSQNPRHKITKRGQNVTFRCDPISEHNRLYWYRQTLGQGPEFLTYFQNEAQLEKSRLLSDRFSAERPKGSFSTLEIQRTEQGDSAMYLCASSRRGREPQHFGDGTRLSIL.

The gene calls are TRBV6-5 and TRBJ1-6; 8 nucleotides line up with TRBD1. Germline V lookup: CDR1 MNHEY, CDR2 SVGAGI. V lost 0 bases to trimming and J lost 9 bases; unmatched junction nucleotides: 4. The CDR3 contains 15 residues. The CDR3 DNA reads as TGTGCCAGCAGTTACTCTGGGACAGGCGCTTCACCCCTCCACTTT. Translated, it gives CASSYSGTGASPLHF.

The chain joins TRBV27 to TRBJ2-3; 7 bases are shared with TRBD2. V trimming: 3 bases; J trimming: 6 bases; junction bases outside the gene matches: 6. The CDR3 is made up of 14 amino acids. Germline lookup yields CDR1 MNHEY and CDR2 SMNVEV (reference sequence). The CDR3 DNA reads TGTGCCAGCAGTTTGGCGGGAGCAGCGGATACGCAGTATTTT. Its translation is CASSLAGAADTQYF.

Only a few counts were recorded for this clone. The chain combines TRBV4-2 with TRBJ1-1; no clear D gene. Germline V CDR1 and CDR2: LGHNA, YNFKEQ. There are 14 residues in the CDR3. V was clipped by 3 bases and J by 1 base, with 9 bases between them. The CDR3 DNA reads TGTGCCAGCAGCCAGGTCTCGGGGAACACTGAAGCTTTCTTT. This gives the protein CASSQVSGNTEAFF.

The rearrangement links TRBV7-8 to TRBJ1-2; the D gene is possibly TRBD1 (5 bases). This CDR3 has 19 amino acids. Germline lookup yields CDR1 SGHVS and CDR2 FQNEAQ. V was pared by 3 bases and J by 8 bases, with 31 bases between. CDR3 coding DNA: TGTGCCAGCAGCTTGACCAAAGGAGGGCCACCTCGATTCGGGGGAGGCTACACCTTC. Translating gives CASSLTKGGPPRFGGGYTF.

This clone was detected only once. J is TRBJ2-7 and V is TRBV5-6, with 8 bases identical to TRBD2. The V and J ends lost 2 bases and 5 bases, in that order; junction bases with no gene match: 15. From germline, CDR1 is SGHDT and CDR2 YYEEEE. The CDR3 length is 17 residues. The CDR3 DNA reads TGTGCCAGCAGCTTATTAACGACCGGGACTAGGGGCCACGAGCAGTACTTC. Amino acids: CASSLLTTGTRGHEQYF.

This chain links TRBV20-1 with TRBJ2-1, with D unresolved. The CDR3 sequence is 10 residues long. The germline gives CDR1 DFQATT, CDR2 SNEGSKA (reference sequence). The germline V and J ends were trimmed by 6 bases and 6 bases, with 6 bases remaining between them. CDR3 DNA: TGCAGTGCCCTCGGCAATGAGCAGTTCTTC. As protein: CSALGNEQFF.

This chain links TRBV9 with TRBJ1-3; D is uncertain. The CDR3 runs 16 residues. The V end was cut by 0 bases, the J end by 0 bases, with 10 bases between. The germline CDR1 and CDR2 sequences are SGDLS and YYNGEE. In nucleotides, the CDR3 is TGTGCCAGCAGCGTAGAACCCCTAAGCTCTGGAAACACCATATATTTT. Translation: CASSVEPLSSGNTIYF.

The chain has TRBV5-5 and TRBJ1-2, with 7 bases aligning to TRBD1. This CDR3 comprises 14 residues. V shed 2 bases, J shed 4 bases, and the junction held 5 bases outside the gene matches. CDR1 and CDR2 (germline): SGHKS, YYEKEE (reference sequence). CDR3 loop: CASSFGTVTYGYTF. CDR3 nucleotides: TGTGCCAGCAGCTTTGGGACAGTCACCTATGGCTACACCTTC.

The V and J genes are TRBV4-1 and TRBJ2-5; 11 bases match TRBD2. The CDR3 extends over 17 amino acids. The germline CDR1 and CDR2 sequences are MGHRA and YSYEKL. The V segment lost 0 bases and the J segment 6 bases; nucleotides outside the gene matches: 9. The CDR3 protein is CASSQDYTSGSTKTQYF. DNA of the CDR3: TGCGCCAGCAGCCAAGATTACACTAGCGGGAGCACGAAGACCCAGTACTTC.

A note on this clone: A read error may produce the germline difference seen at one junction end. The chain links TRBV19 to TRBJ1-5, with 8 nucleotides matching TRBD1. The CDR3 runs to 13 residues. The V gene's germline CDR1 is LNHDA and CDR2 SQIVND (reference sequence). The CDR3 nucleotides are TGTGCCAGTAGTATAGTGGGGACAGGAGACAAGTATTTT. Translating it yields CASSIVGTGDKYF.

The chain has TRBV7-2 and TRBJ2-1, with TRBD2 as a possible D gene (5 bases). V lost 4 bases, J lost 8 bases, and 12 bases lay in between. Germline V lookup: CDR1 SGHTA, CDR2 FQGNSA. This CDR3 has 13 amino acids. CDR3 DNA sequence: TGTGCCAGCAGCTCCCGGAGGTTAGATGAGCAGTTCTTC. It yields the protein CASSSRRLDEQFF.

V gene TRBV6-1 combines with J gene TRBJ1-1; 7 bases are a match to TRBD1. V trimming: 8 bases; J trimming: 3 bases; junction bases outside the gene matches: 12. Germline values: CDR1 MNHNS, CDR2 SASEGT. CDR3 size: 15 residues. In DNA, the CDR3 is TGTGCCAGCCGGACAGGCTGGCCCCAAGACACTGAAGCTTTCTTT. Amino acids: CASRTGWPQDTEAFF.

This clone came up a few times. This sample includes further DNA sequences coding for the same CDR3. The chain carries TRBV30 and TRBJ1-4, with 10 positions matching TRBD1. Germline values: CDR1 GTSNPN, CDR2 SVGIG (reference sequence). With 2 bases clipped from V and 6 bases from J, the junction kept 3 bases outside the gene matches. The CDR3 is made up of 14 amino acids. CDR3 residues: CAWSSGTGDEKLFF. CDR3 nucleotides: TGTGCCTGGAGTTCGGGGACAGGGGATGAAAAACTGTTTTTT.

This clone was picked up a small number of times. The chain combines TRBV2 with TRBJ1-6, with a possible D match to TRBD1 (5 bases). CDR1 and CDR2 (germline): SNHLY, FYNNEI. The CDR3 covers 16 residues. Deletions cut 3 bases from V and 5 bases from J, with 14 bases between. The CDR3 nucleotides read TGTGCCAGCAGTGATCTAGGGGCGGGGGATAATTCACCCCTCCACTTT. Its protein product is CASSDLGAGDNSPLHF.

This chain links TRBV19 with TRBJ1-2, with D possibly matching TRBD1 (5 bases). Germline loops: CDR1 LNHDA, CDR2 SQIVND (reference sequence). The V end lost 6 bases, the J end lost 1 base, and 12 bases lay between the germline ends. The CDR3 runs 14 residues. CDR3 coding DNA: TGTGCCAGTAGCTACCAAGGGGTTAACTATGGCTACACCTTC. Encoded protein: CASSYQGVNYGYTF.

J is TRBJ1-2 and V is TRBV7-9; 8 nucleotides agree with TRBD1. The trim removed 5 bases at V and 4 bases at J, leaving 15 bases unmatched. The CDR3 loop spans 17 amino acids. Germline V lookup: CDR1 SEHNR, CDR2 FQNEAQ (reference sequence). The CDR3, as DNA: TGTGCCAGCAGCCTGGGGACAGGTAGGATTGGCAGCTATGGCTACACCTTC. It yields the protein CASSLGTGRIGSYGYTF. Supplemented by reference TRBV7-9 and TRBJ1-2, the full variable domain reads DTGVSQNPRHKITKRGQNVTFRCDPISEHNRLYWYRQTLGQGPEFLTYFQNEAQLEKSRLLSDRFSAERPKGSFSTLEIQRTEQGDSAMYLCASSLGTGRIGSYGYTFGSGTRLTVV.

V and J are TRBV19 and TRBJ2-7, with 12 bases that match TRBD2. The CDR3 covers 14 residues. CDR1 is LNHDA and CDR2 is SQIVND in the germline V gene (reference sequence). V shed 7 bases and J 6 bases; nucleotides not matched to a gene: 7. CDR3 in DNA: TGTGCCAGTACCCTAGCGGGAGGGCCTGGCGAGCAGTACTTC. Its protein is CASTLAGGPGEQYF. The variable domain in full, with the rest retrieved from reference TRBV19 and TRBJ2-7, is DGGITQSPKYLFRKEGQNVTLSCEQNLNHDAMYWYRQDPGQGLRLIYYSQIVNDFQKGDIAEGYSVSREKKESFPLTVTSAQKNPTAFYLCASTLAGGPGEQYFGPGTRLTVT.

This clone appeared a single time. This chain joins TRBV30 and TRBJ2-2; 8 bases match TRBD2. This CDR3 contains 13 residues. The V gene end was trimmed by 4 bases and the J gene end by 6 bases; junction bases not matched to a gene: 4. Germline loops: CDR1 GTSNPN, CDR2 SVGIG (reference sequence). DNA of the CDR3: TGTGCCTGGAAGAGGACTAGCCCCGGGGAGCTGTTTTTT. Amino acid sequence: CAWKRTSPGELFF.

CDR3 sequence (DNA): TGTGCCAGTAGTCCCCAGGGTCCTCAACCCCTCCACTTT. This codes for CASSPQGPQPLHF. The V call is TRBV19, the J call TRBJ1-6; tentative D call: TRBD1 (5 bases). The V and J ends lost 5 bases and 12 bases respectively, with 14 bases between them. The germline V gene has CDR1 LNHDA and CDR2 SQIVND (reference sequence). The CDR3 is made up of 13 amino acids. The variable domain in full, completed from reference TRBV19 and TRBJ1-6, reads DGGITQSPKYLFRKEGQNVTLSCEQNLNHDAMYWYRQDPGQGLRLIYYSQIVNDFQKGDIAEGYSVSREKKESFPLTVTSAQKNPTAFYLCASSPQGPQPLHFGNGTRLTVT.

This chain links TRBV15 with TRBJ1-5; D perhaps matches TRBD1 (6 bases). Trimming took off 5 bases at V and 2 bases at J, with 19 bases between the two ends. This CDR3 has 17 amino acids. Per germline, CDR1 LNHNV and CDR2 YYDKDF (reference sequence). DNA of the CDR3: TGTGCCACCAGCCACAGGGTTGCTCTTTTTGGCAATCAGCCCCAGCATTTT. This encodes CATSHRVALFGNQPQHF.

The chain is built from TRBV28 and TRBJ2-1; a possible D gene is TRBD2 (5 bases). Trimming removed 5 bases at V and 4 bases at J, with 9 bases between. The CDR3 extends over 13 amino acids. Looked up from germline, CDR1 is MDHEN and CDR2 is SYDVKM. The DNA of the CDR3 is TGTGCCAGCAGTCTCGACTATTACAATGAGCAGTTCTTC. Translated, it gives CASSLDYYNEQFF. Using reference TRBV28 and TRBJ2-1 for the parts outside the CDR3, the full variable domain is DVKVTQSSRYLVKRTGEKVFLECVQDMDHENMFWYRQDPGLGLRLIYFSYDVKMKEKGDIPEGYSVSREKKERFSLILESASTNQTSMYLCASSLDYYNEQFFGPGTRLTVL.